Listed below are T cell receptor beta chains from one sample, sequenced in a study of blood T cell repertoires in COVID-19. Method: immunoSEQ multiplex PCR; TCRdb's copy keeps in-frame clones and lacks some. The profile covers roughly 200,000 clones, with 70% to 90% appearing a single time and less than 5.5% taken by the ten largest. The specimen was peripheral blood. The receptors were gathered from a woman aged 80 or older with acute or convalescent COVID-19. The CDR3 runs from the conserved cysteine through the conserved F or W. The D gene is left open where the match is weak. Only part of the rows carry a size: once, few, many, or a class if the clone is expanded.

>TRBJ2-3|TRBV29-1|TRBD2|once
CSAETEKKAGASTDTQYF
TGCAGCGCCGAGACAGAGAAGAAAGCGGGAGCAAGCACAGATACGCAGTATTTT
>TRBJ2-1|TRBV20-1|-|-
CSASNRNEQFF
TGCAGTGCTTCGAATAGAAATGAGCAGTTCTTC
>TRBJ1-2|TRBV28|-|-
CASTRQEENGYTF
TGTGCCAGCACCCGACAAGAAGAAAATGGCTACACCTTC
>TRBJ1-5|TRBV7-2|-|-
CASSLGGWAGSNQPQHF
TGTGCCAGCAGCTTAGGAGGATGGGCAGGGAGCAATCAGCCCCAGCATTTT
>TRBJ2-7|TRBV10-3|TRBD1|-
CAIGKTGGSYEQYF
TGTGCCATCGGCAAGACAGGGGGTTCCTACGAGCAGTACTTC
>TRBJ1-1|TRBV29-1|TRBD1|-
CSVEQGGYTEAFF
TGCAGCGTGGAACAGGGGGGCTACACTGAAGCTTTCTTT
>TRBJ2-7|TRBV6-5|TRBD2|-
CASSQAGDSYEQYF
TGTGCCAGCAGCCAAGCGGGGGACTCCTACGAGCAGTACTTC
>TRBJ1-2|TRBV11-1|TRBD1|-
CASSLYTGGAERTF
TGTGCCAGCAGCCTATACACAGGGGGCGCAGAGAGAACCTTC
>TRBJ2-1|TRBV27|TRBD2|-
CASSFGREVRNEQFF
TGTGCCAGCAGTTTTGGGCGGGAGGTGCGGAATGAGCAGTTCTTC
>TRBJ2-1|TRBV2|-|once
CASSEARGTPLF
TGTGCCAGCAGTGAAGCTAGGGGGACACCCCTCTTC
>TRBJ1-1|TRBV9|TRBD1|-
CASSRGQGGTEAFF
TGTGCCAGCAGCCGAGGACAGGGAGGCACTGAAGCTTTCTTT
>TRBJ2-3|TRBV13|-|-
CASSFSGDATDTQYF
TGTGCCAGCAGCTTTTCAGGGGATGCGACAGATACGCAGTATTTT
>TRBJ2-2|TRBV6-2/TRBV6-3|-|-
CASSRYRVSGNTGELFF
TGTGCCAGCAGCCGATACCGTGTAAGCGGGAACACCGGGGAGCTGTTTTTT
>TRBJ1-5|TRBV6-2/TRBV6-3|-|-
CASSYGQEYQPQHF
TGTGCCAGCAGTTATGGGCAGGAATATCAGCCCCAGCATTTT
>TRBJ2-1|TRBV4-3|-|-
CASSRGLANYNEQFF
TGCGCCAGCAGCCGGGGACTGGCTAACTACAATGAGCAGTTCTTC
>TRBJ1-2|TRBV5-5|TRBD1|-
CASSLTTGVVGYTF
TGTGCCAGCAGCTTGACCACAGGGGTGGTAGGCTACACCTTC
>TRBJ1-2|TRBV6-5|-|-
CASRSTGTYGYTF
TGTGCCAGCAGGTCCACAGGGACCTATGGCTACACCTTC
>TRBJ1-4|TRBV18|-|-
CASSTGIDEKLFF
TGTGCCAGCTCAACAGGAATAGATGAAAAACTGTTTTTT
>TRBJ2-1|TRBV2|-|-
CASSSQLGTYNEQFF
TGTGCCAGCAGTAGCCAACTCGGGACTTACAATGAGCAGTTCTTC
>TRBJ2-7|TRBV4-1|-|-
CASSLRDNYEQYF
TGCGCCAGCAGCCTCCGGGACAACTACGAGCAGTACTTC